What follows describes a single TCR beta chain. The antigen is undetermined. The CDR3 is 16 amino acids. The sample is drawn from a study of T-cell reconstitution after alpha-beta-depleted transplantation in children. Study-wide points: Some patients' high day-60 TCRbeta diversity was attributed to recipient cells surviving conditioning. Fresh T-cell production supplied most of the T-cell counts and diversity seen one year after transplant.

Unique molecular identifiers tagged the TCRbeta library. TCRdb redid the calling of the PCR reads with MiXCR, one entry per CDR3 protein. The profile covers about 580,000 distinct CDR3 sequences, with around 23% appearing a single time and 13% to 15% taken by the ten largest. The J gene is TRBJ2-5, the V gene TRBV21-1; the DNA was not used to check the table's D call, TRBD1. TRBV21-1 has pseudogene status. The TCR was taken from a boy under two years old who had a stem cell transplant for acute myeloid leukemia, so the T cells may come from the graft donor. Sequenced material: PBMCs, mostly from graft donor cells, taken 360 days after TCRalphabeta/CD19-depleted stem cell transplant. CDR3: CASSRCPGQDQETQYF. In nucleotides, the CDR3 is TGTGCCAGCAGCCGTTGTCCGGGACAGGACCAAGAGACCCAGTACTTC.